This T cell receptor beta chain was captured by sequencing in a study of blood T cell repertoires in COVID-19. Per the original data handling: Reference gene primer amplification yielded estimated nucleated cell counts. Sequencing used immunoSEQ multiplex PCR; TCRdb keeps in-frame clones, though not all of them. V and J calls and clone size are those listed in that table; D and trimming were worked out from the DNA. The sample consists of around 400,000 clones, 87% of them appearing once. V lost 4 bases, J lost 2 bases, and 8 bases lay in between. The germline V gene encodes CDR1 SGHRS and CDR2 YFSETQ. This CDR3 contains 13 residues.

Sequences were obtained from peripheral blood. The sequence derives from a woman aged 55-69 years with COVID-19, enrolled during active disease. This chain joins TRBV5-1 and TRBJ2-3; no reliable D call. Here the CDR3 reads CASSESYTDTQYF. In nucleotides, the CDR3 is TGCGCCAGCAGCGAGTCATACACAGATACGCAGTATTTT. The variable domain in full, completed from reference TRBV5-1 and TRBJ2-3, reads KAGVTQTPRYLIKTRGQQVTLSCSPISGHRSVSWYQQTPGQGLQFLFEYFSETQRNKGNFPGRFSGRQFSNSRSEMNVSTLELGDSALYLCASSESYTDTQYFGPGTRLTVL.